These 3 T cell receptor beta chains originate from one sample sequenced in a study of blood T cell repertoires in COVID-19. Some clones are missing from TCRdb's copy, which holds only in-frame ones; the method was immunoSEQ multiplex PCR. Here the sample spans under 200,000 clones, 83% being singletons. Specimen: peripheral blood. These receptors were taken from a human donor in a cohort sampled during active COVID-19.

This sequence joins TRBV11-1 and TRBJ2-7, with D possibly TRBD1 on 6 matching bases. The V gene lost 5 bases and the J gene lost 2 bases, with 10 bases spanning the gap. Germline V lookup: CDR1 SGHAT, CDR2 FQDESV (reference sequence). The CDR3 length is 13 residues. The CDR3 is CASSPGQTYEQYF. In DNA, the CDR3 is TGTGCCAGCAGCCCGGGACAAACCTACGAGCAGTACTTC.

The chain is built from TRBV27 and TRBJ2-1, with D uncertain. Per germline, CDR1 MNHEY and CDR2 SMNVEV (reference sequence). This CDR3 comprises 13 residues. Trimming stripped 3 bases from V and 4 bases from J, with 7 bases between. CDR3 region: CASSFSQYNEQFF. The CDR3 coding sequence is TGTGCCAGCAGTTTCTCTCAGTACAATGAGCAGTTCTTC.

This clone was seen only once. The chain employs TRBV9 and TRBJ1-1; 7 bases fit TRBD1. With V trimmed by 4 bases and J by 2 bases, 11 bases remained unmatched. The CDR3 has 16 residues. Germline V gene lookup returns CDR1 SGDLS and CDR2 YYNGEE. CDR3 nucleotide sequence: TGTGCCAGCAGCCTCGGAGCCGGGACAGAAAACACTGAAGCTTTCTTT. Translating gives CASSLGAGTENTEAFF. Together with reference TRBV9 and TRBJ1-1, the CDR3 gives the full variable domain: DSGVTQTPKHLITATGQRVTLRCSPRSGDLSVYWYQQSLDQGLQFLIQYYNGEERAKGNILERFSAQQFPDLHSELNLSSLELGDSALYFCASSLGAGTENTEAFFGQGTRLTVV.